The present T cell receptor beta chain was sequenced within a study of T-cell reconstitution after alpha-beta-depleted transplantation in children. Trimming took off 6 bases at V and 5 bases at J, with 8 bases between the two ends. The length of the CDR3 is 13 residues. The germline V gene has CDR1 MGHDK and CDR2 SYGVNS. During its preparation, the TCRbeta library received unique molecular identifiers. TCRdb processed the PCR reads anew with MiXCR; each CDR3 protein has one entry. The sample carries 300,000 or so distinct CDR3 sequences, roughly 9.5% recorded once. The material sequenced was PBMCs from the stem cell graft donor, taken from the stem cell graft. This receptor was identified in a human donor who donated a stem cell graft to a child with SCID. The chain uses TRBV25-1 and TRBJ1-6; D is undetermined. The CDR3 DNA reads as TGTGCCAGCAGCCTGAAAGATAATTCACCCCTCCACTTT. This encodes CASSLKDNSPLHF.